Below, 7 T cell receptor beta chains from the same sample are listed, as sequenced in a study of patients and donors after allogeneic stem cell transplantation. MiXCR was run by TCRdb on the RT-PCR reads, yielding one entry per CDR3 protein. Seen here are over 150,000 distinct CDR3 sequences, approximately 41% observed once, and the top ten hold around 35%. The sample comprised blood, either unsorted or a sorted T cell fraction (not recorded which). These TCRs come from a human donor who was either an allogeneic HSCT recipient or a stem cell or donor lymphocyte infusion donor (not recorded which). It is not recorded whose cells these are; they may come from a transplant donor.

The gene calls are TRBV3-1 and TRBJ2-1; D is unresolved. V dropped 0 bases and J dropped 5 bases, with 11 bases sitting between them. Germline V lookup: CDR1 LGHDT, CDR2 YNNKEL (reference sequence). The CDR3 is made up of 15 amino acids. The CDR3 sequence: CASSQDRSQHNEQFF. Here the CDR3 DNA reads TGTGCCAGCAGCCAAGATAGGAGCCAACACAATGAGCAGTTCTTC.

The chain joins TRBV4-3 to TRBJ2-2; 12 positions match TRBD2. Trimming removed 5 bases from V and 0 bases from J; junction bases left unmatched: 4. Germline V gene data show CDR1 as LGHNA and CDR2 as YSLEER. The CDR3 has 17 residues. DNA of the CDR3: TGCGCCAGCAGCTCCCGGACTAGCGGGACGAACACCGGGGAGCTGTTTTTT. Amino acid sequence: CASSSRTSGTNTGELFF.

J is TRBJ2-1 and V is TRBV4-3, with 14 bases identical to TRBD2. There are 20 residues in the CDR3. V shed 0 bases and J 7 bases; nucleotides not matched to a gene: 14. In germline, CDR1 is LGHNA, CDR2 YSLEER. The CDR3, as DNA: TGCGCCAGCAGCCAAGATCTGTTTTCGGGGGGACTAGCGGGAGAAAATGAGCAGTTCTTC. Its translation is CASSQDLFSGGLAGENEQFF.

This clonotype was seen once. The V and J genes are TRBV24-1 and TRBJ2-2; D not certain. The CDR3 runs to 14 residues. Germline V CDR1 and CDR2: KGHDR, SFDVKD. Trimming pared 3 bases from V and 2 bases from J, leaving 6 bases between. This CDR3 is CATSDTTNTGELFF. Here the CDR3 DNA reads TGTGCCACCAGTGATACTACTAACACCGGGGAGCTGTTTTTT.

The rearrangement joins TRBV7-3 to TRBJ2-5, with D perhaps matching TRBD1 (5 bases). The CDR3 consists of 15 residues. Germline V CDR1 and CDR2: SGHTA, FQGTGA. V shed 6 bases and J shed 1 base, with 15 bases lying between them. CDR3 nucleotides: TGTGCCAGCAGTATTCATGGGGCAACCCAAGAGACCCAGTACTTC. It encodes CASSIHGATQETQYF.

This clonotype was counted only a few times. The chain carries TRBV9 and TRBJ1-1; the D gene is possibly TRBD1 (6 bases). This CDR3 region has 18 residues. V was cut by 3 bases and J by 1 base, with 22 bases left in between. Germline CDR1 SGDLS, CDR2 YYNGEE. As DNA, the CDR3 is TGTGCCAGCAGCGAGGCCTTGGGACACGGGCCAAGGAACACTGAAGCTTTCTTT. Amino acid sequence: CASSEALGHGPRNTEAFF.

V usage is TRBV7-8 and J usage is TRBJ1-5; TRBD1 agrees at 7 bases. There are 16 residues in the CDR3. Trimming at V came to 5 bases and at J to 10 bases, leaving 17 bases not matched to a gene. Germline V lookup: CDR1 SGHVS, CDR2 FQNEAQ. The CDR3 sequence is CASSPDRVGGAHPQHF. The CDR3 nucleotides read TGTGCCAGCAGCCCCGACAGGGTAGGAGGGGCTCACCCCCAGCATTTT.